A single sample is the source of the 25 T cell receptor beta chains below, sequenced in a study of T cells in Graves' hyperthyroidism and ophthalmopathy. Amplification yielded TCR beta CDR3 regions, with RNA transcripts as the source. First-round RT-PCR targeting the TCR CDR3 was performed with the HTBI primer set. TCRdb recomputed calls from the multiplex PCR reads with MiXCR, one row per CDR3 protein. The repertoire holds 350,000 to 450,000 distinct CDR3 sequences, about 14% seen once, with around 28% in the top ten. The specimen sequenced was blood. Source of these receptors: a man over 45 with Graves' ophthalmopathy.

This clonotype was seen only a few times. J is TRBJ2-1 and V is TRBV15; D not resolved. With 1 base removed from V and 3 bases from J, the gap between germline ends came to 4 bases. The germline gives CDR1 LNHNV, CDR2 YYDKDF (reference sequence). The CDR3 covers 13 residues. The CDR3 reads CATSRGDYNEQFF. CDR3 nucleotides: TGTGCCACCAGCAGAGGGGACTACAATGAGCAGTTCTTC.

This clonotype was picked up many times. This chain uses TRBV2 with TRBJ2-7; D is possibly TRBD2 (6 bases). The V end lost 11 bases, the J end lost 3 bases, and 17 bases lay between the germline ends. Germline assignment: CDR1 SNHLY and CDR2 FYNNEI. There are 13 residues in the CDR3. In DNA form, the CDR3 reads TGTGCCGGGCGGAGGGCCTCGAGCTACGAGCAGTACTTC. Its translation: CAGRRASSYEQYF.

There are many counts of this clonotype. This sequence joins TRBV12-3 or TRBV12-4 and TRBJ2-3; 9 positions agree with TRBD1. Trimming at V came to 6 bases and at J to 2 bases, leaving 6 bases not matched to a gene. CDR3 length: 15 amino acids. The CDR3 sequence: CASSPDRGITDTQYF. The DNA for the CDR3 is TGTGCCAGCAGCCCGGACAGGGGTATCACAGATACGCAGTATTTT.

The chain employs TRBV10-3 and TRBJ2-5; 7 nucleotides align to TRBD2. This CDR3 comprises 13 residues. CDR1 is ENHRY, CDR2 SYGVKD, per germline. The V and J ends lost 5 bases and 4 bases, in that order; junction bases with no gene match: 4. In nucleotides, the CDR3 is TGTGCCATCAGTTGGGGAGGGACAGAGACCCAGTACTTC. This codes for CAISWGGTETQYF.

This clonotype was observed at least ten times. The chain combines TRBV11-2 with TRBJ2-3; no clear D. CDR3 length: 12 residues. Germline CDR1 reads SGHAT; CDR2 reads FQNNGV. The V and J ends lost 7 bases and 0 bases respectively, with 5 bases between them. CDR3 in amino acids: CASTPSTDTQYF. Here the CDR3 DNA reads TGTGCCAGCACACCTAGCACAGATACGCAGTATTTT.

This clonotype was detected a few times. The DNA of the CDR3 is TGTGCCAGCAGTTACACCACTAGTGCCGCCTACGAGCAGTACTTC. This codes for CASSYTTSAAYEQYF. The chain is built from TRBV6-5 and TRBJ2-7, with a possible D match to TRBD2 (5 bases). Per the germline V gene, CDR1 is MNHEY and CDR2 is SVGAGI. V dropped 2 bases and J dropped 2 bases, with 13 bases sitting between them. The CDR3 is 15 amino acids.

V and J are TRBV11-2 and TRBJ2-7; 14 bases align to TRBD2. The CDR3 runs 16 residues. Germline CDR1 SGHAT, CDR2 FQNNGV. V trimming: 3 bases; J trimming: 3 bases; junction bases outside the gene matches: 4. The CDR3 is CASSFGLAGGFYEQYF. The CDR3 DNA reads as TGTGCCAGCAGCTTTGGACTAGCGGGAGGTTTCTACGAGCAGTACTTC.

This clonotype was recorded a few times. This rearrangement joins TRBV10-3 to TRBJ2-1; 9 bases align to TRBD2. CDR1 ENHRY and CDR2 SYGVKD come from the germline V gene. V shed 3 bases, J shed 7 bases, and the junction held 13 bases outside the gene matches. The CDR3 is made up of 17 amino acids. CDR3 residues: CAISDTPLAGLGNEQFF. The CDR3 nucleotides read TGTGCCATCAGTGATACCCCCCTAGCGGGGTTAGGGAATGAGCAGTTCTTC.

This clonotype showed up many times. The rearrangement uses TRBV7-3 and TRBJ2-1, with TRBD2 matching 7 bases. The germline CDR1 and CDR2 sequences are SGHTA and FQGTGA. Trimming cost V 5 bases and J 2 bases; bases outside gene matches: 6. The CDR3 is 15 amino acids. The DNA of the CDR3 is TGTGCCAGCAGCCTGAGCGGGACTACCTACAATGAGCAGTTCTTC. This sequence encodes CASSLSGTTYNEQFF.

Many counts were recorded for this clonotype. The chain combines TRBV29-1 with TRBJ2-5; D unresolved. The CDR3 is made up of 10 amino acids. Germline V gene sequence: CDR1 SQVTM, CDR2 ANQGSEA. Trimming took 4 bases from V and 4 from J, leaving 4 bases between them. The CDR3 spells CSVARETQYF. DNA for the CDR3: TGCAGCGTTGCGAGAGAGACCCAGTACTTC.

The V gene is TRBV9, the J gene TRBJ2-3; D uncertain. Germline V gene sequence: CDR1 SGDLS, CDR2 YYNGEE. The CDR3 runs to 13 residues. Trimming took off 3 bases at V and 6 bases at J, with 11 bases between the two ends. Written as DNA, the CDR3 is TGTGCCAGCAGCGCCCCCCCGTCGGATACGCAGTATTTT. It specifies CASSAPPSDTQYF.

This clonotype has a count of ten or more. The genes are TRBV28 and TRBJ2-5; D may correspond to TRBD1 or TRBD2 (5 bases each). The CDR3 consists of 14 residues. Germline V gives CDR1 MDHEN, CDR2 SYDVKM. Trimming shortened V by 1 base and J by 4 bases, and 10 bases separated the two germline ends. The CDR3 DNA reads as TGTGCCAGCAGTTTATACTTTGGGGGAGAGACCCAGTACTTC. This translates into CASSLYFGGETQYF.

This chain joins TRBV27 and TRBJ2-7; D tentatively fits TRBD1 or TRBD2 (5 bases each). This CDR3 is built from 14 residues. Germline V gene data show CDR1 as MNHEY and CDR2 as SMNVEV (reference sequence). V lost 7 bases to trimming and J lost 2 bases, with 15 bases between them. Here the CDR3 reads CASKRDGNAYEQYF. In nucleotides, the CDR3 is TGTGCCAGCAAACGGGACGGAAATGCCTACGAGCAGTACTTC.

This clonotype appeared many times. The V gene is TRBV6-1, the J gene TRBJ1-5; weak D call: TRBD1 (6 bases). The CDR3 is made up of 15 amino acids. The germline CDR1 and CDR2 sequences are MNHNS and SASEGT. V was trimmed by 5 bases and J by 4 bases, leaving 15 bases between them. The CDR3 bases are TGTGCCAGCAGTCCCGACGGGACACTGAATCAGCCCCAGCATTTT. This translates into CASSPDGTLNQPQHF.

This clonotype was seen a handful of times. A junction end diverges from the germline sequence, so it may reflect a read error. V is TRBV9 and J is TRBJ2-1, with TRBD2 identical over 9 bases. CDR3 length equals 16 residues. The germline CDR1 and CDR2 sequences are SGDLS and YYNGEE. The CDR3 region is CASSVGSGGSYDEQFF. CDR3 coding DNA: TGTGCCAGCAGCGTAGGTAGCGGGGGTTCCTACGATGAGCAGTTCTTC. The whole variable domain, remainder taken from reference TRBV9 and TRBJ2-1, is DSGVTQTPKHLITATGQRVTLRCSPRSGDLSVYWYQQSLDQGLQFLIQYYNGEERAKGNILERFSAQQFPDLHSELNLSSLELGDSALYFCASSVGSGGSYDEQFFGPGTRLTVL.

As regards this clonotype: This may be a read error: a much more frequent sequence differs by one nucleotide. This rearrangement joins TRBV20-1 to TRBJ2-5; tentative D call: TRBD1 (5 bases). Trimming removed 2 bases from V and 1 base from J, with 11 bases in between. Germline V gene lookup returns CDR1 DFQATT and CDR2 SNEGSKA (reference sequence). The CDR3 sequence is 14 residues long. The CDR3 DNA reads as TGCAGTGCTAGATCCAAGGGGCTCCAAGAGACCCAGTACTTC. The encoded protein is CSARSKGLQETQYF.

This clonotype has more than one count but fewer than ten. The chain recombines TRBV20-1 with TRBJ2-5; TRBD1 is a possible D gene (6 bases). The germline V gene encodes CDR1 DFQATT and CDR2 SNEGSKA (reference sequence). Trimming shortened V by 4 bases and J by 5 bases, and 17 bases separated the two germline ends. This CDR3 is 14 amino acids long. The CDR3 sequence is CSAKRQGRSETQYF. Written as DNA, the CDR3 is TGCAGTGCTAAGAGGCAGGGGCGTTCGGAGACCCAGTACTTC.

This clonotype was observed many times. The CDR3 DNA is TGCAGCGTTGAGGTCCAGGGGGCGCCGACAGATACGCAGTATTTT. It specifies CSVEVQGAPTDTQYF. The chain is built from TRBV29-1 and TRBJ2-3; 8 bases are a match to TRBD1. The junction had 8 bases not matched to a gene; V was cut back by 3 bases and J by 3 bases. The germline V gene encodes CDR1 SQVTM and CDR2 ANQGSEA. This CDR3 comprises 15 residues.

A few counts support this clonotype. This sequence joins TRBV28 and TRBJ2-3; the D gene is possibly TRBD2 (7 bases). The V gene's germline CDR1 is MDHEN and CDR2 SYDVKM. V was cut by 7 bases and J by 3 bases, with 20 bases left in between. The CDR3 spans 16 residues. The CDR3 spells CASTSSGRGRTDTQYF. CDR3 nucleotide sequence: TGTGCCAGCACCTCTAGCGGCAGGGGAAGGACAGATACGCAGTATTTT.

This clonotype was counted only a few times. The chain couples TRBV30 to TRBJ2-7; unclear D gene. Germline V gene lookup returns CDR1 GTSNPN and CDR2 SVGIG (reference sequence). V shed 0 bases and J shed 6 bases, with 12 bases lying between them. This CDR3 spans 13 amino acids. CDR3 region: CAWSVQPGVEQYF. The CDR3 coding sequence is TGTGCCTGGAGTGTACAACCGGGCGTCGAGCAGTACTTC.

This clonotype was seen many times. V is TRBV7-3 and J is TRBJ2-7, with D perhaps given as TRBD1 or TRBD2 (5 bases each). Germline values: CDR1 SGHTA, CDR2 FQGTGA. CDR3 length equals 20 residues. Deletions cut 2 bases from V and 0 bases from J, with 26 bases between. The CDR3 region has the DNA TGTGCCAGCAGCTTAGCAGGTGGGCACCCCCACGGGGCCGGCTCCTACGAGCAGTACTTC. Translated, it gives CASSLAGGHPHGAGSYEQYF.

This clonotype has at least ten counts. V gene TRBV5-1 combines with J gene TRBJ2-7, with 10 nucleotides matching TRBD2. CDR3 length: 14 amino acids. Per germline, CDR1 SGHRS and CDR2 YFSETQ. J gave up 5 bases and V 4 bases, and 6 bases lay outside the gene matches. The CDR3 protein is CASSTLAGEHEQYF. The CDR3 DNA follows: TGCGCCAGCAGCACTCTAGCGGGAGAGCACGAGCAGTACTTC.

This clonotype has ten or more counts. The V gene is TRBV2, the J gene TRBJ2-1; TRBD2 matches 7 bases. Germline CDR1 is SNHLY and CDR2 is FYNNEI. V trimming: 3 bases; J trimming: 5 bases; junction bases outside the gene matches: 1. The CDR3 totals 13 residues. CDR3 sequence reads: CASSDTSDNEQFF. Written as DNA, the CDR3 is TGTGCCAGCAGTGATACTAGCGACAATGAGCAGTTCTTC.

This clonotype was seen repeatedly, ten times or more. The chain carries TRBV5-1 and TRBJ2-1, with 7 bases aligning to TRBD2. The CDR3 totals 15 residues. The V gene end was trimmed by 2 bases and the J gene end by 8 bases; junction bases not matched to a gene: 10. Germline-derived CDR1 and CDR2 are SGHRS and YFSETQ. DNA for the CDR3: TGCGCCAGCAGCTTAGCGGGATGGGGTCTCCATGAGCAGTTCTTC. The encoded protein is CASSLAGWGLHEQFF.

V usage is TRBV6-5 and J usage is TRBJ2-1; no clear D gene. Deletions cut 0 bases from V and 2 bases from J, with 11 bases between. The CDR3 length is 16 residues. Germline V gene data show CDR1 as MNHEY and CDR2 as SVGAGI. This CDR3 is CASSYSSASTYNEQFF. The CDR3 region has the DNA TGTGCCAGCAGTTACTCTTCAGCGTCCACCTACAATGAGCAGTTCTTC.